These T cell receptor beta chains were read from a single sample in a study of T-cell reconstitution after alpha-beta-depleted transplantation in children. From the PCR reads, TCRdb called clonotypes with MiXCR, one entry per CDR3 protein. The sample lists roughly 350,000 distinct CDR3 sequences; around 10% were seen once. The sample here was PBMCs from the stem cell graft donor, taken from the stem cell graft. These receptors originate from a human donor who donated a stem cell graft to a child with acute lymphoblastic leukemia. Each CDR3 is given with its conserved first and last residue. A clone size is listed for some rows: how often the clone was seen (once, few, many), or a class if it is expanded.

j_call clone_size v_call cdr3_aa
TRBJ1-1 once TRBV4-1 CTSSSPNSGTGSTEAFF
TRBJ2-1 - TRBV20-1 CSARDLAERDYNEQFF
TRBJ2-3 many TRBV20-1 CSARGLAGTDTQYF
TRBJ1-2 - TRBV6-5 CASSYHRGDNYGYTF
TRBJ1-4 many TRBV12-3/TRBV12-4 CASSPTGGGEKLFF
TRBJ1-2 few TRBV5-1 CASSPDPDYGYTF
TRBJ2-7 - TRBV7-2 CASSFVRGNEQYF
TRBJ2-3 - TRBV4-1 CASSQEASGGVSTDTQYF
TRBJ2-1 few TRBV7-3 CASSLSPAAGRGTDEQFF
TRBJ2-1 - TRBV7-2 CASSLLVARVYNEQFF
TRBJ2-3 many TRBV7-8 CASSLATDTQYF
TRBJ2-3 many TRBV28 CASSLGQEVATQYF
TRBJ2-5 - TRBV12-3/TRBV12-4 CASKYQGVETQYF
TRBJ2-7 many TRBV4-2 CASSQDYGYEQYF
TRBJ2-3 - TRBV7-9 CASSFPGGSTDTQYF
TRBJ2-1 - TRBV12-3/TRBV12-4 CASSIIRDRGLWSGSYNEQFF
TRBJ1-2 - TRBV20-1 CSAVPRGYYGYTF
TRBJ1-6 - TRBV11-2 CASGRIVQNYNSPLHF
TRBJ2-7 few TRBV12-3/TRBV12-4 CASTLGGQNEQYF
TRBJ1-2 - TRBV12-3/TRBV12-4 CASSRQGLVQGYGYTF
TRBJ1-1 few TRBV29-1 CSVVKAGTPLGFF
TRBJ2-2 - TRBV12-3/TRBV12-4 CAGGVANTGELFF
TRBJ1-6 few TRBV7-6 CASSQMPGQGHSPLHF
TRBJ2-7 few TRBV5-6 CASSLLTTGSHEQYF
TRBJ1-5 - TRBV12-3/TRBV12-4 CASSQTWGNQPQHF
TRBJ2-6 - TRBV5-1 CASSTTYRSGANVLTF
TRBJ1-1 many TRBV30 CASYWTGYTEAFF
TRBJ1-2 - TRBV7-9 CASSPWDRTNYGYTF
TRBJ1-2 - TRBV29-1 CSVEDQKAQYDGYTF
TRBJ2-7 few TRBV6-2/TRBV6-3 CASSSEGRDGTYEQYF
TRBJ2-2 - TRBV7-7 CASSSGRGTGELFF
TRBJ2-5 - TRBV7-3 CASSLSHSQETQYF
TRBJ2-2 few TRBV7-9 CASTLSVAPTGELFF